The present entry profiles one TCR beta chain with its context. The antigen remains unidentified. The source of the sample is a study of blood T cells in healthy people across ages. Drawn from each donor were approximately 10 milliliters of peripheral blood. CDR3 size: 13 residues. V was pared by 0 bases and J by 4 bases, with 3 bases between. Germline V CDR1 and CDR2: MNHNY, SVGAGI (reference sequence). A second roughly 6 to 11 cycle PCR used barcoded and J-beta primers. From the 5' RACE reads, TCRdb called clonotypes with MiXCR, one entry per CDR3 protein. Among about 830,000 distinct CDR3 sequences listed, roughly 60% were seen once. Study outcomes and limitations: Donor CMV status was unknown, possibly confounding expanded clonotype changes. Age showed a roughly linear inverse relationship with TCR beta diversity per million T cells.

The TCR originated in a man aged 30 to 39 in good health. V gene TRBV6-6 combines with J gene TRBJ1-4; no clear D. Sequenced sample: blood. The CDR3: CASSYSSNEKLFF. CDR3 DNA: TGTGCCAGCAGTTACTCGAGTAATGAAAAACTGTTTTTT.